This entry features one TCR beta chain sequence. Its antigen remains unidentified. Profiling relied on immunoSEQ multiplex PCR, and the TCRdb table lists in-frame clones only, not all of them. The data contain around 70,000 clones, over 60% of them singletons. This sample is drawn from a study of vaccination effects on CD4 cells after COVID-19. The CDR3 loop spans 16 amino acids. V lost 6 bases and J 4 bases, leaving 20 bases between the germline ends. Germline V CDR1 and CDR2: KGHSH, LQKENI. Subsequent to a culture period of more than 8 days, CD4+ T cells were isolated. Sequencing was performed on CD4+ T cells from PBMCs cultured without peptide, taken before COVID-19 vaccination. The J gene is TRBJ2-3, the V gene TRBV18; TRBD2 is a possible D gene (5 bases). The clonotype originates from a human donor who received a COVID-19 vaccine. The CDR3 DNA is TGTGCCAGCTCCCCCTTTCGCCAGGCGGGTCCAGATACGCAGTATTTT. This codes for CASSPFRQAGPDTQYF.